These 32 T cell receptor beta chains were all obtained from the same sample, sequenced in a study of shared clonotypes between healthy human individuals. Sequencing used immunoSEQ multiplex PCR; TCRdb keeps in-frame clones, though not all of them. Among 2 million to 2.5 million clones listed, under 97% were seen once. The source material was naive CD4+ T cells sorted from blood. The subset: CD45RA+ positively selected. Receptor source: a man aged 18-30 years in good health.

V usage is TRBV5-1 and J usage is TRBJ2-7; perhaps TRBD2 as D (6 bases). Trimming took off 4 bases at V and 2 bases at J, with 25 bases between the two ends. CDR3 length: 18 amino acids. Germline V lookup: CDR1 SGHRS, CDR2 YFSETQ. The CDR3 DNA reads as TGCGCCAGCAGCACCCTACCGTCGGAGGGGCAGCTAGCCTACGAGCAGTACTTC. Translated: CASSTLPSEGQLAYEQYF.

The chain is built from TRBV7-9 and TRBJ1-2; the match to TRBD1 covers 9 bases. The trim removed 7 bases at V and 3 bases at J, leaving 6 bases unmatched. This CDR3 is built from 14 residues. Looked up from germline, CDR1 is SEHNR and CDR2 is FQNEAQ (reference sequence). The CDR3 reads CASKTTGGDYGYTF. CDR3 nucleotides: TGTGCCAGCAAGACGACAGGGGGAGACTATGGCTACACCTTC.

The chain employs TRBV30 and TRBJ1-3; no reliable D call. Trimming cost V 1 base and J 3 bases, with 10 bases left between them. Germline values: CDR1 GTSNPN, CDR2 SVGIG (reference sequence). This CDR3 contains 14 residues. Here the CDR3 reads CAWSGGLGGNTIYF. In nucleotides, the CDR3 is TGTGCCTGGAGTGGAGGCCTGGGTGGAAACACCATATATTTT.

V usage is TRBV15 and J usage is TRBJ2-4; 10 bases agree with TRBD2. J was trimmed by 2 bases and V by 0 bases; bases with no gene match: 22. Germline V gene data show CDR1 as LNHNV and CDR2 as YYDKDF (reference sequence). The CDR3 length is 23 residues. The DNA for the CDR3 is TGTGCCACCAGCAGAGACCCGGGGGTACCGGGACTAGCGATAAGGGGGTCCAAAAACATTCAGTACTTC. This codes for CATSRDPGVPGLAIRGSKNIQYF.

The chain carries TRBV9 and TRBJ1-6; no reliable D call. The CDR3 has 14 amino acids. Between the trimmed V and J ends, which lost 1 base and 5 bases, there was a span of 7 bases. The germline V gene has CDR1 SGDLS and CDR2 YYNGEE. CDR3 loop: CASSVTWDNSPLHF. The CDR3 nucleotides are TGTGCCAGCAGCGTAACATGGGATAATTCACCCCTCCACTTT.

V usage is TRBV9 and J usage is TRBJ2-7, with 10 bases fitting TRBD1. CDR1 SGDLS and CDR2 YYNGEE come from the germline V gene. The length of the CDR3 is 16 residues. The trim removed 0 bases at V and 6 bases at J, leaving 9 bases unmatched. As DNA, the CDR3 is TGTGCCAGCAGCGTAGCTTGGGGGACAGGGGACTTCGAGCAGTACTTC. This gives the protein CASSVAWGTGDFEQYF.

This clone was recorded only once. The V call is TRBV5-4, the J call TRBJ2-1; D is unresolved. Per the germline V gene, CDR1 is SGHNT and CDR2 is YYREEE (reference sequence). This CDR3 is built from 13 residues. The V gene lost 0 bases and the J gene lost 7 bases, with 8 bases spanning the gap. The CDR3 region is CASSLVSRNEQFF. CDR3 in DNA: TGTGCCAGCAGCTTGGTCAGCAGGAATGAGCAGTTCTTC.

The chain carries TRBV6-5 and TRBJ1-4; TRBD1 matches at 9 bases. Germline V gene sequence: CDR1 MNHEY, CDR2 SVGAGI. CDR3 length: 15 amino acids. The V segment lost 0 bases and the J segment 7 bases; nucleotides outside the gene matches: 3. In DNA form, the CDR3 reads TGTGCCAGCAGTTACTCGACAGGGGGGAGTGAAAAACTGTTTTTT. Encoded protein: CASSYSTGGSEKLFF.

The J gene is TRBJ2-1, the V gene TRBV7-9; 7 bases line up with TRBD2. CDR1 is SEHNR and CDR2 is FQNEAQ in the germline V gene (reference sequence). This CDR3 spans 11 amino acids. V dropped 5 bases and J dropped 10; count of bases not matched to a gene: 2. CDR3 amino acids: CASSMGLEQFF. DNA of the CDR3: TGTGCCAGCAGCATGGGACTAGAGCAGTTCTTC.

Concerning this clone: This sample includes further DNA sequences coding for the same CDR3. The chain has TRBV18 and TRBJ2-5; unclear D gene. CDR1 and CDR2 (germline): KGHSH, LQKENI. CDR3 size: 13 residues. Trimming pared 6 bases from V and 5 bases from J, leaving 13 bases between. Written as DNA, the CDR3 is TGTGCCAGCTCCCCTGGAGTGGGGGAGACCCAGTACTTC. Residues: CASSPGVGETQYF.

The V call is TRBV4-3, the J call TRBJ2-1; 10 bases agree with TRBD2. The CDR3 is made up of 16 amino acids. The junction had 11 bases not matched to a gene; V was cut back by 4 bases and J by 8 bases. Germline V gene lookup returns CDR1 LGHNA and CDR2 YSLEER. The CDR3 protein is CASSRNPSGSIHEQFF. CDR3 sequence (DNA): TGCGCCAGCAGCCGAAATCCTAGCGGGAGTATCCATGAGCAGTTCTTC.

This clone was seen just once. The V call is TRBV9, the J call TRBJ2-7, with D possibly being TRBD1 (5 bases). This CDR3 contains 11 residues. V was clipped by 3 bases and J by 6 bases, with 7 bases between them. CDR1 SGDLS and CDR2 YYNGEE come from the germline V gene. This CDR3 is CASSEQGEQYF. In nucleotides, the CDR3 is TGTGCCAGCAGCGAGCAGGGCGAGCAGTACTTC.

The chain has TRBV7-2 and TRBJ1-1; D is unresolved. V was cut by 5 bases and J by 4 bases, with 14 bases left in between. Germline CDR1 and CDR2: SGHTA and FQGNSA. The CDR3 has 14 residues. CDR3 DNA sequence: TGTGCCAGCAGCCTTCTCGGGGAAAGCACTGAAGCTTTCTTT. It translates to CASSLLGESTEAFF.

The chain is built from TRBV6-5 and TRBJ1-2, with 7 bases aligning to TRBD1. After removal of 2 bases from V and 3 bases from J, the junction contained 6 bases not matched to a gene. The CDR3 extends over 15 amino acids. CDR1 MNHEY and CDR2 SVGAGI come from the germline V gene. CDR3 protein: CASSYGQGGDYGYTF. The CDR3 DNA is TGTGCCAGCAGTTACGGGCAGGGGGGCGACTATGGCTACACCTTC.

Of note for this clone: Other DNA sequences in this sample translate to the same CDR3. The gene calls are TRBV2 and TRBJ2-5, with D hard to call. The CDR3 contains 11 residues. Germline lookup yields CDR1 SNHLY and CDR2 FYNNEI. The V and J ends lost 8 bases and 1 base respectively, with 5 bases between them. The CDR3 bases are TGTGCCAGCTCCAGCCAAGAGACCCAGTACTTC. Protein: CASSSQETQYF.

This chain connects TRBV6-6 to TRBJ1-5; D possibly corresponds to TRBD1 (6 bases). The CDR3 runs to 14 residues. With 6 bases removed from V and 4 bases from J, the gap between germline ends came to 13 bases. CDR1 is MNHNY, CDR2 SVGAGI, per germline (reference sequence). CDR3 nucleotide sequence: TGTGCCAGCAGCAACGGGACAATTAATCAGCCCCAGCATTTT. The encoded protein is CASSNGTINQPQHF.

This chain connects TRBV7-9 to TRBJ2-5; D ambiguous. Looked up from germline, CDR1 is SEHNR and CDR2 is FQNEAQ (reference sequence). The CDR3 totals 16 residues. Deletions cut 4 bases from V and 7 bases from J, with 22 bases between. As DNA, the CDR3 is TGTGCCAGCAGCTCCCGCGGAGCAGCTGGTATGGGGACCCAGTACTTC. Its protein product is CASSSRGAAGMGTQYF.

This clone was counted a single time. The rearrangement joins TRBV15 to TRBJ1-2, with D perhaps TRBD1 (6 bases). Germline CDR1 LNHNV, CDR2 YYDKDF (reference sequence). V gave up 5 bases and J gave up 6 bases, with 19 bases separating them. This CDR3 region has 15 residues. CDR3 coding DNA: TGTGCCACCAGCGGGAGCTCTGGGGGGCGCGATGGCTACACCTTC. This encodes CATSGSSGGRDGYTF.

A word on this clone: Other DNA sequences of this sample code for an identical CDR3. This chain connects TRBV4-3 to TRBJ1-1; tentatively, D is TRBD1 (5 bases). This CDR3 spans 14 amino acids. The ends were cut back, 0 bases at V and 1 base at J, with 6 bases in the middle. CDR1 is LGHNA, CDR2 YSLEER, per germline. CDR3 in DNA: TGCGCCAGCAGCCAAGAGGGGACGAACACTGAAGCTTTCTTT. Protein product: CASSQEGTNTEAFF.

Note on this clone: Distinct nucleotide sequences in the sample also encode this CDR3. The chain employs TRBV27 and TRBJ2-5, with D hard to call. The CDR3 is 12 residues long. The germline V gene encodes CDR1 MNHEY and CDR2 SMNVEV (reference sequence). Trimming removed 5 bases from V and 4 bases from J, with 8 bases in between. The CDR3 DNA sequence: TGTGCCAGCAGTCCCCTTGGAGAGACCCAGTACTTC. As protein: CASSPLGETQYF.

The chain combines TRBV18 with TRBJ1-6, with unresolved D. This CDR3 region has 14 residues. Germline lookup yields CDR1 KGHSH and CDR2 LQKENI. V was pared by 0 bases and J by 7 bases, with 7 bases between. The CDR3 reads CASSPPRPNSPLHF. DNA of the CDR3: TGTGCCAGCTCACCACCCAGACCGAATTCACCCCTCCACTTT.

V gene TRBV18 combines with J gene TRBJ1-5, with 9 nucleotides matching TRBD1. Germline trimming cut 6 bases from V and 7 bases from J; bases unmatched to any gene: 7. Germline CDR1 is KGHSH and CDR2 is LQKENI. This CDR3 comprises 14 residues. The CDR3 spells CASSQDRGGQPQHF. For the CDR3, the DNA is TGTGCCAGCTCCCAGGACAGGGGAGGCCAGCCCCAGCATTTT.

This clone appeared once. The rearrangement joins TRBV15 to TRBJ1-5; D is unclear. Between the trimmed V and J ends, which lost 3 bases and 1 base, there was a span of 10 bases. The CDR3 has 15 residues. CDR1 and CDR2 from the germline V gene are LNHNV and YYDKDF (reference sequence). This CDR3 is CATSSLAASNQPQHF. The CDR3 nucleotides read TGTGCCACCAGCAGTCTGGCAGCAAGCAATCAGCCCCAGCATTTT.

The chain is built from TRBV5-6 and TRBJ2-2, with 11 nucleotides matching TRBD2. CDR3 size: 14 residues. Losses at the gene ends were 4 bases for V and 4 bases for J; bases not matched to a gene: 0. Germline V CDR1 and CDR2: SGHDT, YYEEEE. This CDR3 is CASSGLAGTGELFF. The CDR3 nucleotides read TGTGCCAGCAGCGGACTAGCGGGCACCGGGGAGCTGTTTTTT.

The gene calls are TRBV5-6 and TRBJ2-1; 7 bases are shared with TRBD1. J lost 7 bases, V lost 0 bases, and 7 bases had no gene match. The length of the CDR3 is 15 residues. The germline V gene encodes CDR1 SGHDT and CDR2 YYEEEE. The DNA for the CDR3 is TGTGCCAGCAGCTTGGACGACAGGGATGGGAATGAGCAGTTCTTC. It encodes CASSLDDRDGNEQFF.

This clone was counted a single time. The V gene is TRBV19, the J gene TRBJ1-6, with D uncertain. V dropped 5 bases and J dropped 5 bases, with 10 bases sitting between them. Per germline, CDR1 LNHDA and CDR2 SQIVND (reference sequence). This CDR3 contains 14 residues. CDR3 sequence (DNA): TGTGCCAGTAGTCCGGGTTGGGATAATTCACCCCTCCACTTT. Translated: CASSPGWDNSPLHF.

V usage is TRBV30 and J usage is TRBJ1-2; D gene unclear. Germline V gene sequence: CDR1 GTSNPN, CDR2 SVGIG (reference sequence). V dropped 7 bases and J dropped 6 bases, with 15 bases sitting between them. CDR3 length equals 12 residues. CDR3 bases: TGTGCCTACGGTCTCTTAGCGCATGGCTACACCTTC. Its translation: CAYGLLAHGYTF.

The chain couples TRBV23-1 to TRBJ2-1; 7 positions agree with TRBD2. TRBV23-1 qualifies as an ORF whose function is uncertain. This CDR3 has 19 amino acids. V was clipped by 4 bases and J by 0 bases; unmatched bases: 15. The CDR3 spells CASSRGSLLAGNSYNEQFF. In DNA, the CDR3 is TGCGCCAGCAGTCGAGGAAGCCTTTTAGCGGGTAACTCCTACAATGAGCAGTTCTTC.

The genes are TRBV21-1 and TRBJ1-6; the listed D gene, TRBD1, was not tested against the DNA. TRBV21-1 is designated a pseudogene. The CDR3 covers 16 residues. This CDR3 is CASSKWQGLRNSPLHF. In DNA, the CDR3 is TGTGCCAGCAGCAAATGGCAGGGGCTGCGTAATTCACCCCTCCACTTT.

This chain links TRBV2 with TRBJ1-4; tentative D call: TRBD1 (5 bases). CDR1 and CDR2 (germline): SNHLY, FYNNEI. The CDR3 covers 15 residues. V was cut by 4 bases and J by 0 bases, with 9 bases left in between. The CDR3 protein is CASSVQGSTNEKLFF. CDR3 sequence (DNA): TGTGCCAGCAGTGTCCAGGGCTCAACTAATGAAAAACTGTTTTTT.

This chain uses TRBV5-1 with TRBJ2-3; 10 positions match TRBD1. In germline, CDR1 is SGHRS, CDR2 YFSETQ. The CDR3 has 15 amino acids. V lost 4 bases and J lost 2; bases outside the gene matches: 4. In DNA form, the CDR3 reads TGCGCCAGCAGCGGGACAGGGGACTACACAGATACGCAGTATTTT. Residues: CASSGTGDYTDTQYF.

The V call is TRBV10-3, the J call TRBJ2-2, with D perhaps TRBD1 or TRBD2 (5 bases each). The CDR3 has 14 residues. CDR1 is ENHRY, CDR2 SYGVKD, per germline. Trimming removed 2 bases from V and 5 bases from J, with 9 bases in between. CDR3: CAISERDPTGELFF. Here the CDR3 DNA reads TGTGCCATCAGTGAGCGGGACCCTACCGGGGAGCTGTTTTTT.